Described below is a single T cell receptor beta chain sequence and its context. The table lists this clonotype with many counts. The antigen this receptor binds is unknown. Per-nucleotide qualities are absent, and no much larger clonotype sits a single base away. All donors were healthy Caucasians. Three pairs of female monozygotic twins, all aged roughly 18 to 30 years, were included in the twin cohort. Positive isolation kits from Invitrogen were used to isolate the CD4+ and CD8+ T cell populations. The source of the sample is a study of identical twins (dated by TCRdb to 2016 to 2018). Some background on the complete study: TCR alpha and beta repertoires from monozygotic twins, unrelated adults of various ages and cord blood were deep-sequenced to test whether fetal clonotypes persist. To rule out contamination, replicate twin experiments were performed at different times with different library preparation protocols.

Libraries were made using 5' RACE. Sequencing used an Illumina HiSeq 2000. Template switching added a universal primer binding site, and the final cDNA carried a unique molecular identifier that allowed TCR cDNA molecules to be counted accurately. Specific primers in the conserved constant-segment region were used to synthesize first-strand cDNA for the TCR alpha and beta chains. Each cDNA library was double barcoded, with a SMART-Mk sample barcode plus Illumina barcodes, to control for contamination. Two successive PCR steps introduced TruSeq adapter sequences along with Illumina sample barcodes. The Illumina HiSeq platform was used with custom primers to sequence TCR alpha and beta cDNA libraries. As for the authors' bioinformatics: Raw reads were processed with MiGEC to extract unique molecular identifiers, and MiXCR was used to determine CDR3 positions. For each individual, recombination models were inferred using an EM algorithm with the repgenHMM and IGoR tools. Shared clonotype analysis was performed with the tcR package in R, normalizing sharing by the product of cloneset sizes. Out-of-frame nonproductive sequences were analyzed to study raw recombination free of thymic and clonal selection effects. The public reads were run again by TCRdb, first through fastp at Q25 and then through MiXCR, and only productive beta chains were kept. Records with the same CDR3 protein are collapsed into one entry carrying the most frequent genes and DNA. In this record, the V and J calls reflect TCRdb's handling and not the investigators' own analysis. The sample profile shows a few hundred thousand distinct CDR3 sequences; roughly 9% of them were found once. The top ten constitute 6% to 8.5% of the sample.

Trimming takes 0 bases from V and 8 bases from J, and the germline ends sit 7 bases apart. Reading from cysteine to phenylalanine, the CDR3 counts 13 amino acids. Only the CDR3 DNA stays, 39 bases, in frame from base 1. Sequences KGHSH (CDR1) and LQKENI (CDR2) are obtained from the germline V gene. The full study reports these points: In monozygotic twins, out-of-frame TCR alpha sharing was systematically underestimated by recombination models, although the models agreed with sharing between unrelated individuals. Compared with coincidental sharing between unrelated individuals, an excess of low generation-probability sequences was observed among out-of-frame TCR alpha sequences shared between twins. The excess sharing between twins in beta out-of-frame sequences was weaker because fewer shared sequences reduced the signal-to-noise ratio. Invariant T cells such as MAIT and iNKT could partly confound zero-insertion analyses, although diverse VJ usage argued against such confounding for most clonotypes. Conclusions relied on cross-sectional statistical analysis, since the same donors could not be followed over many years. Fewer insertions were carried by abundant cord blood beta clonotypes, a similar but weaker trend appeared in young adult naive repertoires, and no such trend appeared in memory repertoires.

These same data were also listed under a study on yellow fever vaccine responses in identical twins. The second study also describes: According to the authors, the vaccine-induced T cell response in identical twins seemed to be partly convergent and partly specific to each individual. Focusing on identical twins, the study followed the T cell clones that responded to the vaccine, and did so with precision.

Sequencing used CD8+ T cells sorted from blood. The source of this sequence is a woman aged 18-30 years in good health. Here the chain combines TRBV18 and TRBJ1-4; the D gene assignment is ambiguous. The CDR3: CASSPPEDEKLFF. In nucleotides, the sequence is TGTGCCAGCTCACCACCAGAGGACGAAAAACTGTTTTTT.